The clone carrying this T cell receptor (beta chain) was observed a single time. No antigen is known for it. The PCR used 60 Vbeta and 13 Jbeta primers. Profiling relied on immunoSEQ multiplex PCR, and the TCRdb table lists in-frame clones only, not all of them. Here the sample spans 95,000 to 150,000 clones, 81% being singletons. These data come from a study of cytomegalovirus exposure and HLA in healthy donors. Germline values: CDR1 SEHNR, CDR2 FQNEAQ (reference sequence). The CDR3 totals 15 residues. J gave up 5 bases and V 3 bases, and 5 bases lay outside the gene matches. Findings and caveats of the study: When a later analysis was performed, an Asian-associated ancestry cluster reportedly had fewer N-insertions than the roughly 670-donor mean.

Input material: PBMCs. The sequence came from a man in his forties or fifties in good health and CMV-seronegative. This sequence joins TRBV7-9 and TRBJ2-3; 10 bases map to TRBD2. CDR3 sequence (DNA): TGTGCCAGCAGCTTGGCTAGCGGGAGCCGAGATACGCAGTATTTT. Its protein product is CASSLASGSRDTQYF.